This TCR beta chain was sequenced during a study of Ad26.COV2.S vaccination and SARS-CoV-2 variants. With 10 bases removed from V and 0 bases from J, the gap between germline ends came to 16 bases. This CDR3 has 16 amino acids. Germline V CDR1 and CDR2: LNHDA, SQIVND (reference sequence). Method: immunoSEQ multiplex PCR; TCRdb's copy keeps in-frame clones and lacks some. The sample shows 360,000 or so clones, about 88% of them seen only once. Treatment noted: about 20 received Ad26.COV2.S at low or high dose, single or two shots; about 5 received placebo; per-sample allocation not given. Specimen acquisition occurred on day 63 following the initial vaccine or placebo injection.

The starting material was peripheral blood, obtained in a trial of Ad26.COV2.S vaccine versus placebo. The clonotype originates from a person aged 18 to 59 who received the Ad26.COV2.S COVID-19 vaccine or a placebo. The chain has TRBV19 and TRBJ2-6; D is uncertain. The CDR3 nucleotides read TGTGCCACCTCAGCCGATCGAACCTCTGGGGCCAACGTCCTGACTTTC. Amino acids: CATSADRTSGANVLTF.